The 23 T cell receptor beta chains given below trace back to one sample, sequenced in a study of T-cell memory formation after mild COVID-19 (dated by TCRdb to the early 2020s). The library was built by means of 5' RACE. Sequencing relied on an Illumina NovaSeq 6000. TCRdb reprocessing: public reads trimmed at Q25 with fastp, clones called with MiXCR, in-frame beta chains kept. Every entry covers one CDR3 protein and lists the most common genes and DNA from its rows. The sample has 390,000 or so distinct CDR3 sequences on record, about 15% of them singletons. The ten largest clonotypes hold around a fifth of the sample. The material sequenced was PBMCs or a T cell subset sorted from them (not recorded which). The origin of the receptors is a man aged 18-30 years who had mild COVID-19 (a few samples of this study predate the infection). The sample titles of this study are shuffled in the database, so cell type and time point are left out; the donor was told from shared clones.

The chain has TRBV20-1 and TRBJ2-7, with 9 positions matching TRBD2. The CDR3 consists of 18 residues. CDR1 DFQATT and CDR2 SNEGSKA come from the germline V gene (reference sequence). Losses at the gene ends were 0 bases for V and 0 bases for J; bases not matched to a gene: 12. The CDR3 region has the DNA TGCAGTGCTAGAGATAGGCGTAGCGGGGGCCTTAGCTCCTACGAGCAGTACTTC. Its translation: CSARDRRSGGLSSYEQYF.

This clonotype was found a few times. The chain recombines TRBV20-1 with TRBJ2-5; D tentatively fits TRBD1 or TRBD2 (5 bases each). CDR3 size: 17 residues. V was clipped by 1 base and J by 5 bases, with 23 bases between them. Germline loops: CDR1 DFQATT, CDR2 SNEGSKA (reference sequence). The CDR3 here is CSARVGRGSKLEETQYF. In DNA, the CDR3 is TGCAGTGCTAGAGTGGGACGTGGCAGCAAGCTAGAGGAGACCCAGTACTTC.

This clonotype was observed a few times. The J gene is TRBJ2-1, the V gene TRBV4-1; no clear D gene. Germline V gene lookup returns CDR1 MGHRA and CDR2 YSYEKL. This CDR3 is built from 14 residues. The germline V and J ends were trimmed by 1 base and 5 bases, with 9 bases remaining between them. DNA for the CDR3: TGCGCCAGCAGCCAAGTCGGCCCTGACAATGAGCAGTTCTTC. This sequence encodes CASSQVGPDNEQFF.

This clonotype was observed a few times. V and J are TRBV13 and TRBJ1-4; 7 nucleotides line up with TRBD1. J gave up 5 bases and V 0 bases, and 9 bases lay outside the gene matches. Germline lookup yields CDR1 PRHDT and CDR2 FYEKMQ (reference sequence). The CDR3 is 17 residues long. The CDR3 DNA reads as TGTGCCAGCAGCTTAGGCAGTCGGACAGGAGCGAATGAAAAACTGTTTTTT. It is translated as CASSLGSRTGANEKLFF.

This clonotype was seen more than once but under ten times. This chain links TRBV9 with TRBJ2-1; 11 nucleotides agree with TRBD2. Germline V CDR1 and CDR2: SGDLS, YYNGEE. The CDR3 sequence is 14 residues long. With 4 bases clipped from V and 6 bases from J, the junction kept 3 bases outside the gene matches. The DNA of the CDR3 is TGTGCCAGCAGCCCGGGACTAGCGGCCAATGAGCAGTTCTTC. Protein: CASSPGLAANEQFF.

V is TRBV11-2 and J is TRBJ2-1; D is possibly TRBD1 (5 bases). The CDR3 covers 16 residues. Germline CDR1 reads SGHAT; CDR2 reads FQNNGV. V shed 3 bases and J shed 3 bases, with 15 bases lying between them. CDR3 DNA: TGTGCCAGCAGCTTGGGGCCCGGCCTCCTCTACAATGAGCAGTTCTTC. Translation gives CASSLGPGLLYNEQFF.

CDR3 loop: CASSPGRGNSPLHF. CDR3 nucleotide sequence: TGTGCCAGCTCACCGGGCAGGGGGAATTCACCCCTCCACTTT. The chain recombines TRBV18 with TRBJ1-6; TRBD1 agrees at 7 bases. Per germline, CDR1 KGHSH and CDR2 LQKENI. This CDR3 has 14 amino acids. V dropped 3 bases and J dropped 7; count of bases not matched to a gene: 3.

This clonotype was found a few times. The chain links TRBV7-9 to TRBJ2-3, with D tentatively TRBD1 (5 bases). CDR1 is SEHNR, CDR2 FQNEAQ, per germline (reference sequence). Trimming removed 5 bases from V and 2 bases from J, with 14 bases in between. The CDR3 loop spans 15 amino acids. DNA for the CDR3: TGTGCCAGCAGCGTCAGGCTGACAGTCACAGATACGCAGTATTTT. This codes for CASSVRLTVTDTQYF.

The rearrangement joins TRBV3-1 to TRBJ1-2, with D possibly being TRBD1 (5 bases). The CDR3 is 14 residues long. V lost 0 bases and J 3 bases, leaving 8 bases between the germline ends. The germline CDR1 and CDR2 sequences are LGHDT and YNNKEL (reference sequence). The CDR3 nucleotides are TGTGCCAGCAGCCAAGAGAGAGGGGACTATGGCTACACCTTC. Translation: CASSQERGDYGYTF.

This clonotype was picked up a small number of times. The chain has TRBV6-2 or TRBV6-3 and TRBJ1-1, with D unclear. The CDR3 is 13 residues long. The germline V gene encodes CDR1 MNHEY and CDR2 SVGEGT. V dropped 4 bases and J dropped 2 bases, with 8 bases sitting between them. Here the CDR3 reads CASSSPRNTEAFF. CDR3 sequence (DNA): TGTGCCAGCAGTTCCCCGCGTAACACTGAAGCTTTCTTT.

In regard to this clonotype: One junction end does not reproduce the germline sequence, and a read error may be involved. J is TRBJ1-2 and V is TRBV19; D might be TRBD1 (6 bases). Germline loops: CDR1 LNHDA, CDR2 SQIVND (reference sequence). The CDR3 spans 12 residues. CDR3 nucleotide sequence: TGCTCCAGCAGGACAGAGAGTTATGGCTACACCTTC. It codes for CSSRTESYGYTF.

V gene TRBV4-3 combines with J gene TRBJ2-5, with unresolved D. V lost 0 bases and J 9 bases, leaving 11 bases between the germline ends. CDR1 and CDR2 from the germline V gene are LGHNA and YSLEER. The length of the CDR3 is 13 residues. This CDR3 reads CASSQERKGAQYF. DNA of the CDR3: TGCGCCAGCAGCCAAGAAAGGAAGGGCGCCCAGTACTTC.

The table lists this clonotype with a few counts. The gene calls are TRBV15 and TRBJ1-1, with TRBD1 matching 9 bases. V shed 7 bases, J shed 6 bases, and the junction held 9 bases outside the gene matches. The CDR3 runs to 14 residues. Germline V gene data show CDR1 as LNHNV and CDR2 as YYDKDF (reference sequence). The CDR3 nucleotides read TGTGCCACCAACAGCCGGGACAGGGACCCTGAAGCTTTCTTT. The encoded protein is CATNSRDRDPEAFF.

CDR3 DNA sequence: TGTGCCAGCAGTGAGGACCGGCTCCAGCATTTT. It encodes CASSEDRLQHF. This chain joins TRBV2 and TRBJ1-5; D unclear. The CDR3 length is 11 residues. Trimming took 3 bases from V and 12 from J, leaving 9 bases between them. Germline CDR1 SNHLY, CDR2 FYNNEI.

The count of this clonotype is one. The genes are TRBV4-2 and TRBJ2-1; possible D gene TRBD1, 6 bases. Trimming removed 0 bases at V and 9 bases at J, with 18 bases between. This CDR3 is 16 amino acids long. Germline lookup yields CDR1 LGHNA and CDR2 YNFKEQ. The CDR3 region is CASSQDLGTPPSEQFF. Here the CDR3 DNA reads TGTGCCAGCAGCCAAGATTTGGGGACACCCCCTTCTGAGCAGTTCTTC.

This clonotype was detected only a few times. The chain's CDR3 is CASSLRTGGWYEQYV. Written as DNA, the CDR3 is TGTGCCAGCAGCTTGCGGACAGGGGGCTGGTACGAGCAGTACGTC. The chain uses TRBV5-5 and TRBJ2-7; the match to TRBD1 covers 11 bases. The trim removed 1 base at V and 4 bases at J, leaving 4 bases unmatched. Germline V gives CDR1 SGHKS, CDR2 YYEKEE (reference sequence). The CDR3 runs 15 residues.

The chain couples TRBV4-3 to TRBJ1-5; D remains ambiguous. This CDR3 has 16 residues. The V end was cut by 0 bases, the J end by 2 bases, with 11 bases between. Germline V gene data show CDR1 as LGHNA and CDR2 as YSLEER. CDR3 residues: CASSQDVGRGNQPQHF. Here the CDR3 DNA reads TGCGCCAGCAGCCAAGATGTGGGTAGGGGCAATCAGCCCCAGCATTTT.

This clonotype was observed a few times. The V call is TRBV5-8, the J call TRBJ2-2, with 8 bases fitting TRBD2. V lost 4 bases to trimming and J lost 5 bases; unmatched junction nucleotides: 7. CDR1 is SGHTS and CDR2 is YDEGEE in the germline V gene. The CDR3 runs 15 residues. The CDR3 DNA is TGTGCCAGCAGCCCGCGGGGGGTATGGACCGGGGAGCTGTTTTTT. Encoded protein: CASSPRGVWTGELFF.

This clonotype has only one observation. The CDR3 DNA reads TGTGCCAGCAGCGAGTCCGGGACAGGGATCGGGGAGCTGTTTTTT. Encoded protein: CASSESGTGIGELFF. J is TRBJ2-2 and V is TRBV9; 9 bases align to TRBD1. The V gene's germline CDR1 is SGDLS and CDR2 YYNGEE. Trimming took 3 bases from V and 7 from J; bases not matched to a gene: 7. This CDR3 region has 15 residues.

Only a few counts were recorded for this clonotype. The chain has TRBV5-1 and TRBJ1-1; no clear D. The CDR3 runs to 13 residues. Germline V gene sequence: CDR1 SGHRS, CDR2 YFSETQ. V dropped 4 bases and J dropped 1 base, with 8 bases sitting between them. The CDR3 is CASSPHKNTEAFF. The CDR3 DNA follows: TGCGCCAGCAGCCCCCACAAGAACACTGAAGCTTTCTTT.

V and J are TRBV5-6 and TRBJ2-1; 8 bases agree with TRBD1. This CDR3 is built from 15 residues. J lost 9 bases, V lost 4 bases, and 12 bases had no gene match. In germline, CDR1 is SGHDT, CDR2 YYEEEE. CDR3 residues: CASSLTGVLYGEQFF. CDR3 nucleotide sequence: TGTGCCAGCAGCCTGACAGGGGTCCTTTATGGTGAGCAGTTCTTC.

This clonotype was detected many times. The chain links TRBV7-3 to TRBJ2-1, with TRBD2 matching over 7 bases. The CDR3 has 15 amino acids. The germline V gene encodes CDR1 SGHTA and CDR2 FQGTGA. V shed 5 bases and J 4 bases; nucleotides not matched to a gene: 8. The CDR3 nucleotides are TGTGCCAGCAGCCCGACTAGCCGGACATACAATGAGCAGTTCTTC. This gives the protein CASSPTSRTYNEQFF.

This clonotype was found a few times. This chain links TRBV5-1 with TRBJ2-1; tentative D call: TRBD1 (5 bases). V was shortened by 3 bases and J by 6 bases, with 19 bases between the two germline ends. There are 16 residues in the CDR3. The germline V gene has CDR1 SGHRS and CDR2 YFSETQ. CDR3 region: CASSSRVGQSRNEQFF. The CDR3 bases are TGCGCCAGCAGCTCCCGGGTGGGGCAGAGCCGCAATGAGCAGTTCTTC.